Below are 2 T cell receptor beta chains sequenced from a single sample in a study of blood T cell repertoires in COVID-19. Using immunoSEQ multiplex PCR, the repertoire was profiled, and TCRdb retains in-frame clones only, with some absent. The table records tens of thousands of clones, about nine tenths of them present only once. The sample was peripheral blood. The source is a male donor with acute or convalescent COVID-19.

The chain recombines TRBV9 with TRBJ1-3; tentatively, D is TRBD1 (6 bases). Deletions cut 2 bases from V and 3 bases from J, with 12 bases between. CDR3 size: 15 residues. CDR1 is SGDLS and CDR2 is YYNGEE in the germline V gene. The CDR3 reads CASSVTSDSGNTIYF. Written as DNA, the CDR3 is TGTGCCAGCAGCGTGACATCGGACAGTGGAAACACCATATATTTT.

V is TRBV7-8 and J is TRBJ1-5; tentative D call: TRBD1 (6 bases). CDR3 length equals 15 residues. Looked up from germline, CDR1 is SGHVS and CDR2 is FQNEAQ. V lost 3 bases and J 3 bases, leaving 12 bases between the germline ends. The CDR3 DNA reads as TGTGCCAGCAGCTTGAGGACAGAGTTCAATCAGCCCCAGCATTTT. This encodes CASSLRTEFNQPQHF.